What follows describes a single TCR beta chain. Its antigen is unknown. TCRdb itself ran the reads through MiXCR, one entry per CDR3 protein. The sample gives more than 400,000 distinct CDR3 sequences, about 30% of which show up once; over 10% is in the top ten. The sample is drawn from a study of T cell repertoires in cytomegalovirus infection. Study details: Public TCR beta signature analysis indicated the presence of both CMV infection and matching HLA type. Study-level points and caveats: What dominated the ex vivo response were HLA-C-restricted CMV-specific TCR beta clonotypes. Summed frequency of shared TCR beta families picked out CMV carriers who also had the relevant HLA.

Sample: PBMCs. The source of this sequence is a human donor in good health (CMV status not recorded). Some clones in this sample may be carry-over from other donors' samples.

The DNA for the CDR3 is TGTGCTAGTGGTTTGGTACGAGGTAGCGCCGACCCCGGTGAGCAGTTCTTC. This encodes CASGLVRGSADPGEQFF. The rearrangement uses TRBV12-5 and TRBJ2-1; D possibly corresponds to TRBD2 (5 bases). V was cut by 0 bases and J by 9 bases, with 21 bases left in between. The CDR3 is 17 residues long. Germline V gives CDR1 LGHNT, CDR2 FRNRAP.